Given below is one T cell receptor beta chain in context. The antigen remains undetermined. This record belongs to a study of T cell responses to AZD1222 COVID-19 vaccine. Notes on the study in general: Regions left unmutated in variants are reportedly the target of nearly half of spike-specific TCRs.

Profiled with immunoSEQ multiplex PCR; TCRdb holds only in-frame clones, not every one. This sample carries 200,000 to 250,000 clones, approximately 94% of them seen once, and the ten largest clones take around 1%. This TCR came from an adult in good health. The source was peripheral blood, collected on day 0 of MenACWY control vaccination.

The CDR3 DNA reads TGTGCCAGCGGGGCGGGAGACCGCTATGGCTACACCTTC. Protein sequence: CASGAGDRYGYTF. The chain carries TRBV12-3 or TRBV12-4 and TRBJ1-2; perhaps TRBD1 as D (5 bases). The V end was cut by 8 bases, the J end by 4 bases, with 14 bases between. This CDR3 is built from 13 residues.